This T cell receptor beta chain was sequenced in a study of human T cells and chemical hapten exposure. At the level of the study: Skin of the upper inner arm, about 2 cm by about 2 cm, received 2% DPC for sensitization.

This clonotype was observed at least ten times. Noted time point: patch test 2, 6 weeks after DPC sensitization. Noted treatment: therapeutic diphenylcyclopropenone sensitization with weekly scalp DPC. Using its own MiXCR run on the RACE reads, TCRdb lists one record per CDR3 protein. The sample gives tens of thousands of distinct CDR3 sequences, around 7% of which show up once; 1.3% is in the top ten. The V end lost 1 base, the J end lost 7 bases, and 5 bases lay between the germline ends. The germline V gene encodes CDR1 DFQATT and CDR2 SNEGSKA (reference sequence). The CDR3 contains 11 residues. This sequence was found in a woman aged 30 to 39 with alopecia areata. Some clones in this sample may be carry-over from other donors' samples. The chain links TRBV20-1 to TRBJ1-3; unclear D gene. The sample here was whole blood, taken in connection with sensitization to the hapten diphenylcyclopropenone (DPC). For the CDR3, the DNA is TGCAGTGCTAGAGTAGGGAACACCATATATTTT. This translates into CSARVGNTIYF.